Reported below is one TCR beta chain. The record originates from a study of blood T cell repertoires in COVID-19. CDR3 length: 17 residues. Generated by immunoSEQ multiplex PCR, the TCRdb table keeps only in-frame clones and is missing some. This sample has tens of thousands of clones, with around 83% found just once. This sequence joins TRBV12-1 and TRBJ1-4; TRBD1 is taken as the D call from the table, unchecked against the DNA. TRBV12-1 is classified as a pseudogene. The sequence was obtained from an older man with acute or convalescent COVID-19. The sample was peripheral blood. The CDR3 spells CASSTGNPPGTNEKLFF. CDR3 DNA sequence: TGTGCCAGCAGTACAGGAAACCCTCCCGGAACTAATGAAAAACTGTTTTTT.